In this sample, the clone carrying this T cell receptor (beta chain) turned up many times. Its antigen is currently unknown. These data belong to a study of T cell repertoires in cytomegalovirus infection. The overall study: Indications came from public TCR beta signatures; they pointed to CMV infection and to a matching HLA type. Overall study findings and caveats: Public TCR beta family frequency separated CMV-and-HLA carriers, including in an independent cohort. In two of eight donors, the top clonotype was HLA-C-restricted CMV-specific.

Via MiXCR, TCRdb re-called the reads, giving one row per CDR3 protein. The sample lists about 530,000 distinct CDR3 sequences; about 26% were seen once. The CDR3 consists of 13 residues. The V gene's germline CDR1 is SGHTA and CDR2 FQGNSA. V lost 7 bases and J lost 0, with 9 bases in between. Sequencing input: PBMCs. The chain uses TRBV7-2 and TRBJ1-1; D remains unclear. The sequence was collected from a human donor in good health (CMV status not recorded). Some clones in this sample may be carry-over from other donors' samples. The CDR3 sequence: CASKTYMNTEAFF. The CDR3 coding sequence is TGTGCCAGCAAAACGTACATGAACACTGAAGCTTTCTTT.